The 11 T cell receptor beta chains below all came from one sample that was sequenced in a study of CD8 T cells in Susac syndrome. Reverse transcription of 0.5 to 1 ug RNA was carried out with random hexamers. TCRdb re-called the immunoSEQ multiplex PCR reads with MiXCR, one entry per CDR3 protein. The sample has 90,000 or so distinct CDR3 sequences; approximately 95% are singletons. The specimen sequenced was CD8+ T cells from PBMCs. Receptors originate from a human donor in good health.

The CDR3 coding sequence is TGTGCCAGCAGCTCTAGCGGGGGGGCCGAGTGGCGGGAGCTGTTTTTT. Residues: CASSSSGGAEWRELFF. The V gene is TRBV5-6, the J gene TRBJ2-2; 12 bases fit TRBD2. Germline CDR1 and CDR2: SGHDT and YYEEEE. With 3 bases clipped from V and 9 bases from J, the junction kept 9 bases outside the gene matches. This CDR3 has 16 residues.

The gene calls are TRBV27 and TRBJ2-7, with D unresolved. V was shortened by 8 bases and J by 4 bases, with 6 bases between the two germline ends. The CDR3 has 10 residues. Germline CDR1 and CDR2: MNHEY and SMNVEV (reference sequence). CDR3 residues: CASGRYEQYF. In nucleotides, the CDR3 is TGTGCCAGCGGGCGATACGAGCAGTACTTC.

The gene calls are TRBV19 and TRBJ2-2; perhaps TRBD1 as D (6 bases). V was trimmed by 3 bases and J by 16 bases, leaving 24 bases between them. The length of the CDR3 is 15 residues. CDR1 and CDR2 from the germline V gene are LNHDA and SQIVND (reference sequence). In DNA form, the CDR3 reads TGTGCCAGTAGTATGAGATGGGGGCAGGGGCGGACCGGGTTTTTT. Residues: CASSMRWGQGRTGFF.

This rearrangement joins TRBV4-1 to TRBJ2-2; 8 bases map to TRBD2. The J segment lost 4 bases and the V segment lost 4 bases, leaving 5 bases of the junction unmatched. Germline CDR1 and CDR2: MGHRA and YSYEKL. CDR3 length: 15 amino acids. In DNA form, the CDR3 reads TGCGCCAGCAGCCCGGGAGCGGGGGTCACCGGGGAGCTGTTTTTT. Translation: CASSPGAGVTGELFF.

The genes are TRBV27 and TRBJ2-1; D might be TRBD2 (6 bases). The ends were cut back, 2 bases at V and 1 base at J, with 6 bases in the middle. Looked up from germline, CDR1 is MNHEY and CDR2 is SMNVEV (reference sequence). The CDR3 contains 14 residues. CDR3 sequence: CASSLGGSYNEQFF. CDR3 nucleotide sequence: TGTGCCAGCAGTTTAGGGGGGTCCTACAATGAGCAGTTCTTC.

The sample holds one count of this clonotype. The chain joins TRBV4-2 to TRBJ1-1; D may be TRBD1 (5 bases). The length of the CDR3 is 16 residues. Trimming took off 6 bases at V and 0 bases at J, with 17 bases between the two ends. In germline, CDR1 is LGHNA, CDR2 YNFKEQ. The CDR3 is CASSPAGMTLNTEAFF. The CDR3 DNA is TGTGCCAGCAGTCCCGCAGGGATGACCCTGAACACTGAAGCTTTCTTT.

This chain uses TRBV14 with TRBJ2-2; D is unresolved. The germline CDR1 and CDR2 sequences are SGHDN and FVKESK. The CDR3 is 14 amino acids. Trimming cost V 0 bases and J 3 bases, with 5 bases left between them. The CDR3 sequence: CASSQEGYTGELFF. The CDR3 nucleotides are TGTGCCAGCAGCCAAGAGGGATACACCGGGGAGCTGTTTTTT.

The V call is TRBV7-6, the J call TRBJ2-1; D tentatively reads TRBD1 or TRBD2 (5 bases each). V was clipped by 3 bases and J by 3 bases, with 12 bases between them. CDR1 is SGHVS and CDR2 is FNYEAQ in the germline V gene. The CDR3 extends over 15 amino acids. The DNA of the CDR3 is TGTGCCAGCAGCTTGGGGGTTCTTGACTACAATGAGCAGTTCTTC. Amino acid sequence: CASSLGVLDYNEQFF. Full variable domain (rest looked up from reference TRBV7-6 and TRBJ2-1): GAGVSQSPRYKVTKRGQDVALRCDPISGHVSLYWYRQALGQGPEFLTYFNYEAQQDKSGLPNDRFSAERPEGSISTLTIQRTEQRDSAMYRCASSLGVLDYNEQFFGPGTRLTVL.

The gene calls are TRBV27 and TRBJ2-1; 9 nucleotides match TRBD1. The germline V gene encodes CDR1 MNHEY and CDR2 SMNVEV (reference sequence). With 6 bases clipped from V and 6 bases from J, the junction kept 9 bases outside the gene matches. This CDR3 comprises 15 residues. Here the CDR3 reads CASRLNRGLSNEQFF. In DNA, the CDR3 is TGTGCCAGCAGACTAAACAGGGGGCTAAGCAATGAGCAGTTCTTC.

J is TRBJ2-7 and V is TRBV9; 7 bases align to TRBD2. With 3 bases clipped from V and 2 bases from J, the junction kept 5 bases outside the gene matches. The CDR3 has 14 residues. Looked up from germline, CDR1 is SGDLS and CDR2 is YYNGEE. CDR3 DNA: TGTGCCAGCAGCGGGGGGGGGAACACCTACGAGCAGTACTTC. Encoded protein: CASSGGGNTYEQYF.

The rearrangement links TRBV5-1 to TRBJ1-1; D call uncertain. The CDR3 consists of 14 residues. V was cut by 7 bases and J by 1 base, with 14 bases left in between. CDR1 and CDR2 (germline): SGHRS, YFSETQ. The CDR3 loop reads CASSIGRSNTEAFF. The DNA of the CDR3 is TGCGCCAGCTCGATCGGAAGATCGAACACTGAAGCTTTCTTT.